These 19 T cell receptor beta chains originate from one sample sequenced in a study of blood T cell repertoires in COVID-19. Some clones are missing from TCRdb's copy, which holds only in-frame ones; the method was immunoSEQ multiplex PCR. The sample yields roughly 120,000 clones, around 80% seen once. The sample taken for sequencing was peripheral blood. The origin of the receptors is a man between 70 and 80 years old with acute or convalescent COVID-19.

The rearrangement links TRBV7-2 to TRBJ2-2; D unresolved. This CDR3 spans 12 amino acids. V was pared by 4 bases and J by 9 bases, with 9 bases between. CDR1 and CDR2 (germline): SGHTA, FQGNSA. The CDR3 spells CASSSGWRELFF. The CDR3 nucleotides are TGTGCCAGCAGCTCGGGTTGGAGGGAGCTGTTTTTT.

This clone was counted a single time. This chain links TRBV6-5 with TRBJ2-2; D gene ambiguous. The germline V gene has CDR1 MNHEY and CDR2 SVGAGI. This CDR3 is built from 14 residues. V was pared by 4 bases and J by 1 base, with 7 bases between. CDR3 bases: TGTGCCAGCAGTTTTCGACTGAACACCGGGGAGCTGTTTTTT. This gives the protein CASSFRLNTGELFF.

This clone was seen only once. V is TRBV19 and J is TRBJ1-1; D is unclear. CDR3 length equals 13 residues. Trimming pared 5 bases from V and 5 bases from J, leaving 12 bases between. The germline gives CDR1 LNHDA, CDR2 SQIVND (reference sequence). The CDR3 DNA sequence: TGTGCCAGTAGTCAGTATGCGGAAACTGAAGCTTTCTTT. Amino acids: CASSQYAETEAFF.

This clone was found once. The V and J genes are TRBV30 and TRBJ2-2, with 11 bases lining up with TRBD1. Germline V gene data show CDR1 as GTSNPN and CDR2 as SVGIG (reference sequence). The trim removed 3 bases at V and 1 base at J, leaving 1 base unmatched. The CDR3 has 15 residues. This chain's CDR3 is CAWRGQGGNTGELFF. The CDR3 nucleotides read TGTGCCTGGAGGGGACAGGGGGGGAACACCGGGGAGCTGTTTTTT.

The chain couples TRBV19 to TRBJ1-5, with D unresolved. Germline assignment: CDR1 LNHDA and CDR2 SQIVND (reference sequence). There are 15 residues in the CDR3. Trimming pared 2 bases from V and 0 bases from J, leaving 8 bases between. The CDR3 coding sequence is TGTGCCAGTAGTATAATTTCAGGTAGCAATCAGCCCCAGCATTTT. Its translation is CASSIISGSNQPQHF.

This chain uses TRBV30 with TRBJ2-1, with TRBD2 identical over 10 bases. The ends lost 0 bases at V and 6 bases at J; junction bases unmatched: 5. The CDR3 loop spans 15 amino acids. Germline CDR1 GTSNPN, CDR2 SVGIG (reference sequence). The CDR3 coding sequence is TGTGCCTGGAGTGTACGGATAGCGGGGGGCAATGAGCAGTTCTTC. Protein sequence: CAWSVRIAGGNEQFF.

This clone was seen only a few times. The chain combines TRBV14 with TRBJ1-2, with D maybe TRBD1 (5 bases). Trimming removed 4 bases at V and 8 bases at J, with 14 bases between. This CDR3 has 13 residues. The germline CDR1 and CDR2 sequences are SGHDN and FVKESK. CDR3 bases: TGTGCCAGCAGCCCCACCCGGGGGATCGGCTACACCTTC. It translates to CASSPTRGIGYTF. Combining the CDR3 with reference TRBV14 and TRBJ1-2 gives the whole variable domain EAGVTQFPSHSVIEKGQTVTLRCDPISGHDNLYWYRRVMGKEIKFLLHFVKESKQDESGMPNNRFLAERTGGTYSTLKVQPAELEDSGVYFCASSPTRGIGYTFGSGTRLTVV.

The genes are TRBV18 and TRBJ2-7, with D uncertain. The CDR3 is made up of 15 amino acids. Germline V lookup: CDR1 KGHSH, CDR2 LQKENI. Trimming cost V 1 base and J 3 bases, with 13 bases left between them. CDR3: CASSPRISQYYEQYF. The CDR3 DNA is TGTGCCAGCTCACCACGCATATCCCAGTACTACGAGCAGTACTTC. The full variable domain, in which reference TRBV18 and TRBJ2-7 provide the parts outside the CDR3, is NAGVMQNPRHLVRRRGQEARLRCSPMKGHSHVYWYRQLPEEGLKFMVYLQKENIIDESGMPKERFSAEFPKEGPSILRIQQVVRGDSAAYFCASSPRISQYYEQYFGPGTRLTVT.

The rearrangement uses TRBV7-9 and TRBJ2-3; D may be TRBD2 (6 bases). Trimming took 4 bases from V and 10 from J, leaving 18 bases between them. This CDR3 has 14 amino acids. Germline V lookup: CDR1 SEHNR, CDR2 FQNEAQ (reference sequence). The CDR3: CASSSPLGLVPQYF. Written as DNA, the CDR3 is TGTGCCAGCAGCTCTCCCTTGGGACTCGTTCCGCAGTATTTT.

The rearrangement links TRBV11-2 to TRBJ2-1, with no clear D. Germline V gene sequence: CDR1 SGHAT, CDR2 FQNNGV. The CDR3 loop spans 13 amino acids. V was shortened by 5 bases and J by 9 bases, with 14 bases between the two germline ends. CDR3 loop: CASSLLLSSEQFF. The CDR3 DNA reads TGTGCCAGCAGCCTCCTGTTGAGTAGTGAGCAGTTCTTC.

This chain joins TRBV5-1 and TRBJ2-7; D might be TRBD1 (5 bases). This CDR3 is 13 amino acids long. Germline V gene lookup returns CDR1 SGHRS and CDR2 YFSETQ. V gave up 4 bases and J gave up 2 bases, with 10 bases separating them. CDR3 region: CASSRQWTYEQYF. DNA for the CDR3: TGCGCCAGCAGCCGACAGTGGACCTACGAGCAGTACTTC.

The chain is built from TRBV10-3 and TRBJ2-7; 9 nucleotides agree with TRBD1. Germline trimming cut 11 bases from V and 4 bases from J; bases unmatched to any gene: 9. The V gene's germline CDR1 is ENHRY and CDR2 SYGVKD. CDR3 length: 13 residues. The CDR3 nucleotides are TGTGCCCTTCGGGACAGGGAAGGGTACGAGCAGTACTTC. This gives the protein CALRDREGYEQYF.

This clone was detected once. The gene calls are TRBV14 and TRBJ1-1; TRBD1 is a possible D gene (5 bases). Germline CDR1 reads SGHDN; CDR2 reads FVKESK. Trimming removed 0 bases from V and 11 bases from J, with 13 bases in between. The CDR3 has 13 amino acids. The CDR3 bases are TGTGCCAGCAGCCAAGAAATCCGACGGGGGGCTTTCTTT. Its protein product is CASSQEIRRGAFF.

In regard to this clone: The identical CDR3 is also encoded by other nucleotide sequences in the sample. The chain carries TRBV5-1 and TRBJ2-2, with 7 bases fitting TRBD1. CDR1 SGHRS and CDR2 YFSETQ come from the germline V gene. CDR3 size: 14 residues. The V and J ends lost 4 bases and 3 bases, in that order; junction bases with no gene match: 3. CDR3 amino acids: CASSPDRDTGELFF. The CDR3 nucleotides are TGCGCCAGCAGCCCTGACAGGGACACCGGGGAGCTGTTTTTT.

This clone was recorded only once. V and J are TRBV28 and TRBJ2-3; 8 positions agree with TRBD2. This CDR3 spans 16 amino acids. V lost 5 bases, J lost 4 bases, and 11 bases stayed unmatched. Germline V gene sequence: CDR1 MDHEN, CDR2 SYDVKM. CDR3 region: CASSNPGGAGADTQYF. The CDR3 DNA reads as TGTGCCAGCAGTAATCCCGGGGGGGCGGGTGCAGATACGCAGTATTTT.

There are a few counts of this clone. The chain employs TRBV15 and TRBJ2-1; 9 positions match TRBD1. The V gene end was trimmed by 2 bases and the J gene end by 10 bases; junction bases not matched to a gene: 6. The CDR3 has 14 residues. In germline, CDR1 is LNHNV, CDR2 YYDKDF (reference sequence). CDR3: CATSRSDRGLEQFF. The CDR3 nucleotides are TGTGCCACCAGCAGATCCGACAGGGGGTTGGAGCAGTTCTTC.

The chain couples TRBV21-1 to TRBJ1-1. TRBV21-1 is given as a pseudogene. The CDR3 sequence is 13 residues long. CDR3 sequence reads: CASSSGAPRAAFF. Here the CDR3 DNA reads TGTGCCAGCAGCAGCGGGGCGCCCCGGGCGGCTTTCTTT.

The gene calls are TRBV10-3 and TRBJ2-3, with D perhaps TRBD2 (6 bases). Per germline, CDR1 ENHRY and CDR2 SYGVKD. V was cut by 8 bases and J by 2 bases, with 11 bases left in between. This CDR3 is built from 13 residues. In DNA form, the CDR3 reads TGTGCCATCGGCAGGGAGGCCACAGATACGCAGTATTTT. Translation: CAIGREATDTQYF.

The V and J genes are TRBV5-6 and TRBJ1-2; no reliable D call. Trimming removed 1 base from V and 6 bases from J, with 4 bases in between. The CDR3 is 11 amino acids. CDR1 and CDR2 from the germline V gene are SGHDT and YYEEEE. The CDR3 loop is CASSLSDGYTF. The CDR3 nucleotides are TGTGCCAGCAGCTTGTCGGATGGCTACACCTTC.